This TCR beta chain derives from a study of tissue T cells after allogeneic stem cell transplantation. Study-wide results and limits: Across patients, clones rarely overlapped, yet motif clusters were shared tissue-specifically.

Turning to this clone: Its antigen is not identified.

Per germline, CDR1 SGHAT and CDR2 FQNNGV. V was cut by 4 bases and J by 0 bases, with 15 bases left in between. The CDR3 has 16 residues. Sequencing used immunoSEQ multiplex PCR; TCRdb keeps in-frame clones, though not all of them. The table shows fewer than 30,000 clones, with 70% to 75% occurring only once. V usage is TRBV11-2 and J usage is TRBJ1-2, with D perhaps TRBD1 (5 bases). Source: tissue from the ileum, taken at autopsy. The sequence was collected from a female donor over 55 with lung cancer. The CDR3 DNA sequence: TGTGCCAGCAGCTCGTACCTGGGGCAAGCTAACTATGGCTACACCTTC. It specifies CASSSYLGQANYGYTF.